This TCR beta chain was recorded in a study of blood T cell repertoires in COVID-19. Study context: Samples representing acute and convalescent COVID-19 were sourced from the United States, Italy and Spain. Sample material is recorded as cDNA or gDNA derived from T cells, B-cell-depleted T cells, or PBMCs.

Original data processing: Reference gene primer amplification in the assay estimated nucleated cell counts. The table came from immunoSEQ multiplex PCR; TCRdb's copy has only in-frame clones and leaves some out. V and J calls and clone size are copied from that table; D and trimming were computed from the DNA. The repertoire holds a few hundred thousand clones, with about nine tenths as singletons. Trimming took 2 bases from V and 5 from J, leaving 11 bases between them. The CDR3 spans 14 residues. Germline V gene data show CDR1 as MNHEY and CDR2 as SMNVEV (reference sequence). This TCR was sampled from a man aged 18 to 29 with active or convalescent COVID-19. The specimen sequenced was peripheral blood. The chain is built from TRBV27 and TRBJ2-3; weak D call: TRBD2 (5 bases). CDR3 sequence reads: CASSLRLAKDTQYF. CDR3 bases: TGTGCCAGCAGTTTACGGCTAGCAAAAGATACGCAGTATTTT.